The sequence of this TCR beta chain was determined in a study of shared clonotypes between healthy human individuals. Donors were healthy HIV-negative adults without recently reported acute infections or vaccinations. CDR3 length: 15 residues. V lost 11 bases and J 3 bases, leaving 23 bases between the germline ends. Germline V gene lookup returns CDR1 LNHDA and CDR2 SQIVND (reference sequence). This clone was observed once. Its antigen is still unknown. Regarding the study as a whole: Non-shared clonotypes were found to have lower generation probabilities than the clonotypes that were shared by all four of the sorted-subset donors. Few donors restricted represented genetic and exposure-history diversity.

The repertoire was sequenced with immunoSEQ multiplex PCR; TCRdb's copy has only in-frame clones and lacks some. The sample holds a few million clones, 85% to 95% seen once. The source of this sequence is a man younger than 35 in good health. Some clones in this sample may be carry-over from other donors' samples. This sequence joins TRBV19 and TRBJ2-7; D may correspond to TRBD1 or TRBD2 (5 bases each). Sequenced sample: naive CD4+ T cells from PBMCs. Subset here: CD45RA+ positively selected. The chain's CDR3 is CASQQAPGRFYEQYF. The CDR3, as DNA: TGTGCCTCCCAACAAGCTCCGGGACGGTTCTACGAGCAGTACTTC.